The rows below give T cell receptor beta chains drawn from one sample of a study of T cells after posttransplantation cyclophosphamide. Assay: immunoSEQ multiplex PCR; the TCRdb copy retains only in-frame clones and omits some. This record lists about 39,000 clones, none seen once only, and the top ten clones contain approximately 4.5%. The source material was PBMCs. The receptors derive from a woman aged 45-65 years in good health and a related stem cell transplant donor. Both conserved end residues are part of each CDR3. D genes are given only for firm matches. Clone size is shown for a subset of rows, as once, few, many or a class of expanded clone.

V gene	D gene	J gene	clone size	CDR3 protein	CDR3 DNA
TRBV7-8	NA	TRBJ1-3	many	CASSLTGSGNTIYF	TGTGCCAGCAGCTTGACAGGTTCTGGAAACACCATATATTTT
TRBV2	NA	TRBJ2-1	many	CASSEAWGGYNEQFF	TGTGCCAGCAGTGAAGCCTGGGGAGGCTACAATGAGCAGTTCTTC
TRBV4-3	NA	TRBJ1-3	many	CASSQDLTSSGNTIYF	TGCGCCAGCAGCCAAGATTTAACAAGCTCTGGAAACACCATATATTTT
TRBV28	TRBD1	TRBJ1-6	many	CARLGGTGSSPLHF	TGTGCCAGGCTAGGCGGGACAGGATCTTCACCCCTCCACTTT
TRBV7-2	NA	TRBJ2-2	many	CASSLVGGLNTGELFF	TGTGCCAGCAGCTTAGTGGGGGGGCTCAACACCGGGGAGCTGTTTTTT
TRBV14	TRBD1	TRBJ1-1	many	CASSPGRGRTEAFF	TGTGCCAGCAGCCCAGGCAGGGGGAGGACTGAAGCTTTCTTT
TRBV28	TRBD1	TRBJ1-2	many	CASSLGGGQGPGYTF	TGTGCCAGCAGTTTGGGGGGTGGACAGGGCCCTGGCTACACCTTC
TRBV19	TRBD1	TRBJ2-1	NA	CASGETGVEEQFF	TGTGCCAGTGGGGAAACAGGGGTTGAGGAGCAGTTCTTC
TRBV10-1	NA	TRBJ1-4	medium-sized	CASSERTGTNEKLFF	TGCGCCAGCAGTGAAAGAACAGGGACGAATGAAAAACTGTTTTTT
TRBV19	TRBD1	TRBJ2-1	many	CASRTGRNEQFF	TGTGCCTCACGGACAGGGAGGAATGAGCAGTTCTTC
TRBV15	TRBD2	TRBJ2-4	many	CATSRVAKGRDIQYF	TGTGCCACCAGCAGAGTAGCTAAAGGGAGGGACATTCAGTACTTC
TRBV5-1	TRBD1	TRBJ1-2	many	CASSTGQGAGYTF	TGCGCCAGCAGCACCGGACAGGGGGCTGGCTACACCTTC
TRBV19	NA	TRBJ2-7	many	CASSNLAGYEQYF	TGTGCCAGTAGTAACCTAGCTGGCTACGAGCAGTACTTC
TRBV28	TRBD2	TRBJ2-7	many	CASSSSGGGSYEQYF	TGTGCCAGCAGCTCCAGCGGGGGGGGCTCCTACGAGCAGTACTTC
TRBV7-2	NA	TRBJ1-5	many	CASSLGRGDQPQHF	TGTGCCAGCAGCTTAGGTCGGGGGGATCAGCCCCAGCATTTT
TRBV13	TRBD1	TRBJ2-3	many	CASSQDRGQAQYF	TGTGCCAGCAGCCAGGACAGGGGTCAGGCGCAGTATTTT
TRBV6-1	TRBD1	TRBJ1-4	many	CASSVGTVTNEKLFF	TGTGCCAGCAGTGTCGGGACAGTAACTAATGAAAAACTGTTTTTT
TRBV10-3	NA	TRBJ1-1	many	CAIRGTGGATEAFF	TGTGCCATCAGGGGGACCGGGGGGGCTACTGAAGCTTTCTTT
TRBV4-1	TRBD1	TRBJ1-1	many	CASSQSPGTGWTEAFF	TGCGCCAGCAGCCAATCCCCCGGGACAGGGTGGACTGAAGCTTTCTTT
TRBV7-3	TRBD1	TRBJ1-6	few	CASSLGTGTVADSPLHF	TGTGCCAGCAGCTTAGGGACAGGGACCGTCGCTGATTCACCCCTCCACTTT
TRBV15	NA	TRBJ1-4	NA	CATRSSSPREKLFF	TGTGCCACCAGGTCGAGTAGTCCTCGGGAAAAACTGTTTTTT
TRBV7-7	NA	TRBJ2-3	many	CASSSREGATDTQYF	TGTGCCAGCAGCTCCAGGGAAGGGGCCACAGATACGCAGTATTTT
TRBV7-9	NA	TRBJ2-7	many	CASSSPTLPYEQYF	TGTGCCAGCAGCTCCCCCACCCTACCTTACGAGCAGTACTTC
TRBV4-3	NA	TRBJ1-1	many	CASSPDTGNTEAFF	TGCGCCAGCAGCCCAGACACGGGGAACACTGAAGCTTTCTTT
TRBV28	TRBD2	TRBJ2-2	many	CASSTSGVYTGELFF	TGTGCCAGCAGCACTAGCGGGGTTTACACCGGGGAGCTGTTTTTT
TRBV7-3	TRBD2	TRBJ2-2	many	CASSLTSGGYTGELFF	TGTGCCAGCAGCCTCACTAGCGGGGGATACACCGGGGAGCTGTTTTTT
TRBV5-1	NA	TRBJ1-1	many	CASSEQPNTEAFF	TGCGCCAGCAGCGAACAGCCGAACACTGAAGCTTTCTTT
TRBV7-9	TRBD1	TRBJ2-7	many	CASSPQGAGEQYF	TGTGCCAGCAGCCCTCAGGGGGCGGGAGAGCAGTACTTC
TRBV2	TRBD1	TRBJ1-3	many	CASSLTTRGTAGNTIYF	TGTGCCAGCAGCCTAACCACGAGGGGGACAGCTGGAAACACCATATATTTT
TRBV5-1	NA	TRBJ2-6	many	CASSLGQVRSGANVLTF	TGCGCCAGCAGCTTGGGACAGGTCCGCTCTGGGGCCAACGTCCTGACTTTC
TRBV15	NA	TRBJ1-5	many	CATYFGTQNQPQHF	TGTGCCACCTACTTCGGGACACAAAATCAGCCCCAGCATTTT
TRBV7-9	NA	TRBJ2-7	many	CAIDGGLGEQYF	TGTGCCATAGACGGGGGGCTGGGGGAGCAGTACTTC
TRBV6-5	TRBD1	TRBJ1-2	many	CASSYGTGVGYTF	TGTGCCAGCAGTTACGGGACAGGGGTTGGCTACACCTTC
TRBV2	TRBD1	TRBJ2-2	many	CASSDRVNTGELFF	TGTGCCAGCAGCGACAGGGTGAACACCGGGGAGCTGTTTTTT
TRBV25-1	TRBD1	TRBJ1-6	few	CASVDRVVSYNSPLHF	TGTGCCAGCGTCGACAGGGTGGTCTCCTATAATTCACCCCTCCACTTT
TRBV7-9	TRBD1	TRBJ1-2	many	CASSLAGATGDGYTF	TGTGCCAGCAGCTTAGCTGGGGCAACAGGGGATGGCTACACCTTC
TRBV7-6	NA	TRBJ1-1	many	CASSHSGQASEAFF	TGTGCCAGCAGCCACTCAGGGCAGGCCTCTGAAGCTTTCTTT
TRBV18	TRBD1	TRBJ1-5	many	CASPTRKTGRGSNQPQHF	TGTGCCAGCCCCACCCGTAAGACAGGGAGAGGAAGCAATCAGCCCCAGCATTTT
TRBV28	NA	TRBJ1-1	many	CASIAGNTEAFF	TGTGCCAGCATTGCAGGGAACACTGAAGCTTTCTTT
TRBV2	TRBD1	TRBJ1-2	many	CASSDQQGAYYGYTF	TGTGCCAGCAGTGACCAACAGGGGGCGTACTATGGCTACACCTTC
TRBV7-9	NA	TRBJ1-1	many	CASSLTGLRSTEAFF	TGTGCCAGCAGTCTAACTGGACTGCGGAGCACTGAAGCTTTCTTT
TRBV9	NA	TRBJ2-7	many	CASSLTRDSYSYEQYF	TGTGCCAGCAGCCTTACGCGGGACTCCTACTCCTACGAGCAGTACTTC
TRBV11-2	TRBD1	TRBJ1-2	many	CASSLPGTGGFTYGYTF	TGTGCCAGCAGCTTGCCCGGGACAGGGGGCTTTACTTATGGCTACACCTTC
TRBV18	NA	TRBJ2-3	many	CASSPHTGPTDTQYF	TGTGCCAGCTCACCACATACAGGGCCAACAGATACGCAGTATTTT
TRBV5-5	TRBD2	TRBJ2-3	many	CASSYPGEGGTDTQYF	TGTGCCAGCAGCTACCCCGGGGAGGGAGGAACAGATACGCAGTATTTT
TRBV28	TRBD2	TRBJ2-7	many	CASSQTSGGSYEQYF	TGTGCCAGCAGCCAGACTAGCGGGGGCTCCTACGAGCAGTACTTC
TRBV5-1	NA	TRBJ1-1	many	CASSLDTGSYAEAFF	TGCGCCAGCAGCTTGGATACAGGATCCTACGCTGAAGCTTTCTTT
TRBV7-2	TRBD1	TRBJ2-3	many	CASSLLGQGADTQYF	TGTGCCAGCAGCTTATTAGGACAGGGGGCAGATACGCAGTATTTT
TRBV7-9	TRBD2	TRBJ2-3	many	CASSLGLASDTQYF	TGTGCCAGCAGCTTGGGACTAGCGTCAGATACGCAGTATTTT
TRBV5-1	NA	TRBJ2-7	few	CASSLEGRGAYEQYF	TGCGCCAGCAGCTTGGAGGGCAGGGGGGCTTACGAGCAGTACTTC
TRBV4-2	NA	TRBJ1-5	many	CASSQEPGRGSNQPQHF	TGTGCCAGCAGCCAAGAACCGGGTAGAGGGAGCAATCAGCCCCAGCATTTT
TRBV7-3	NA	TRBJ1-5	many	CASSLIREEYSNQPQHF	TGTGCCAGCAGCTTAATTCGGGAGGAATATAGCAATCAGCCCCAGCATTTT
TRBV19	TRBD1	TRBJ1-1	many	CASSTDRAGTEAFF	TGTGCCAGTAGTACAGACAGGGCGGGGACTGAAGCTTTCTTT